The clone carrying this T cell receptor beta chain was seen more than once but under ten times. This sample is part of a study of beta chain features in type 1 diabetes. CDR1 is SGHVS, CDR2 FQNEAQ, per germline. Trimming shortened V by 1 base and J by 5 bases, and 11 bases separated the two germline ends. The CDR3 extends over 14 amino acids. Expressed TCRB transcripts were sequenced because the isolated RNA had all been reverse transcribed beforehand. Clones were read by immunoSEQ multiplex PCR, and TCRdb kept only the in-frame ones, dropping some. Of hundreds of thousands of clones listed, roughly a sixth are singletons.

The V call is TRBV7-8, the J call TRBJ2-5, with D possibly TRBD2 on 5 matching bases. Material: naive CD4+ T cells from blood. This receptor was taken from a woman aged 18-35 years in good health. The CDR3 coding sequence is TGTGCCAGCAGCTTAGGCGGGCGGCGTGAGACCCAGTACTTC. Amino acids: CASSLGGRRETQYF.